Listed below are T cell receptor beta chains from one sample, sequenced in a study of blood T cell repertoires in COVID-19. Sequencing used immunoSEQ multiplex PCR; TCRdb keeps in-frame clones, though not all of them. Of around 130,000 clones in the sample, more than 75% are singletons; the top ten hold roughly 5.4%. Sequenced: peripheral blood. The receptors stem from a human donor in a cohort sampled during active COVID-19. Each CDR3 is given with its conserved first and last residue. Each record gives: CDR3 length, clone size, V gene, D gene, J gene, CDR3 DNA, CDR3 protein. D genes are given only for firm matches. Clone sizes are given selectively: once, few, many, or a class where the clone is expanded.

>14|.|TRBV7-2|TRBD1|TRBJ1-4
TGTGCCAGCAGCCCCGTTAACAGGGGTGAAAAACTGTTTTTT
CASSPVNRGEKLFF
>16|once|TRBV11-3|TRBD1|TRBJ2-1
TGTGCCAGCAGCTTAGATCCGGGACAGGGGAGCGATGAGCAGTTCTTC
CASSLDPGQGSDEQFF
>14|.|TRBV24-1|TRBD1|TRBJ2-1
TGTGCCACCAAGGACAGGGAGAGTGACAATGAGCAGTTCTTC
CATKDRESDNEQFF
>14|.|TRBV19|.|TRBJ2-7
TGTGCCAGTAGTATCCGGGCCCAGAGGGCCGAGCAGTACTTC
CASSIRAQRAEQYF
>17|once|TRBV2|TRBD1|TRBJ2-7
TGTGCCAGCAGTGTCCCCATCGACAGGGAAAGCTCCTACGAGCAGTACTTC
CASSVPIDRESSYEQYF
>13|.|TRBV5-1|TRBD1|TRBJ1-1
TGCGCCAGTTGGGACAGGCTAGACACTGAAGCTTTCTTT
CASWDRLDTEAFF
>11|.|TRBV2|.|TRBJ2-7
TGTGCCAGCGCCAGGGCGGACGAGCAGTACTTC
CASARADEQYF
>13|once|TRBV12-3/TRBV12-4|TRBD1|TRBJ1-2
TGTGCCAGCAGTTTCCGGGACAGGGACGGCTACACCTTC
CASSFRDRDGYTF
>15|.|TRBV3-1/TRBV3-2|.|TRBJ2-7
TGTGCCAGCAGCCAAGATAGGCACAGGGAGTACGAGCAGTACTTC
CASSQDRHREYEQYF
>14|few|TRBV7-2|TRBD1|TRBJ2-7
TGTGCCAGCAGCTTCAGGGGGCATTCCTACGAGCAGTACTTC
CASSFRGHSYEQYF
>16|.|TRBV9|.|TRBJ2-5
TGTGCCAGCAGCGTAGGAGGAGGAGCGGTCCAAGAGACCCAGTACTTC
CASSVGGGAVQETQYF
>17|.|TRBV4-1|TRBD2|TRBJ2-2
TGCGCCAGCAGCCAAGAGGGGGGACTAAACTGGCCCGGGGAGCTGTTTTTT
CASSQEGGLNWPGELFF
>17|.|TRBV29-1|TRBD1|TRBJ2-7
TGCAGCGTTGAAGATGGGTCGAACAGGGGGTGGGGGTACGAGCAGTACTTC
CSVEDGSNRGWGYEQYF
>15|few|TRBV5-1|TRBD2|TRBJ2-3
TGCGCCAGCCTCCCACTAGCGGGGAGCACAGATACGCAGTATTTT
CASLPLAGSTDTQYF
>15|.|TRBV30|TRBD2|TRBJ2-3
TGTGCCTGGAGGGCACGCGGGGGGAGCACAGATACGCAGTATTTT
CAWRARGGSTDTQYF
>17|.|TRBV20-1|TRBD2|TRBJ2-1
TGCAGTGCTAGTTCGGATGCGAGACTAGCGCATTACAATGAGCAGTTCTTC
CSASSDARLAHYNEQFF
>18|.|TRBV7-9|TRBD2|TRBJ2-5
TGTGCCAGCAGCCCCGGGACTAGCGGGGGAGTTTATCAAGAGACCCAGTACTTC
CASSPGTSGGVYQETQYF
>13|.|TRBV4-1|TRBD1|TRBJ2-7
TGCGCCAGCAGCCAGGACAGGGTGGGGGAGCAGTACTTC
CASSQDRVGEQYF